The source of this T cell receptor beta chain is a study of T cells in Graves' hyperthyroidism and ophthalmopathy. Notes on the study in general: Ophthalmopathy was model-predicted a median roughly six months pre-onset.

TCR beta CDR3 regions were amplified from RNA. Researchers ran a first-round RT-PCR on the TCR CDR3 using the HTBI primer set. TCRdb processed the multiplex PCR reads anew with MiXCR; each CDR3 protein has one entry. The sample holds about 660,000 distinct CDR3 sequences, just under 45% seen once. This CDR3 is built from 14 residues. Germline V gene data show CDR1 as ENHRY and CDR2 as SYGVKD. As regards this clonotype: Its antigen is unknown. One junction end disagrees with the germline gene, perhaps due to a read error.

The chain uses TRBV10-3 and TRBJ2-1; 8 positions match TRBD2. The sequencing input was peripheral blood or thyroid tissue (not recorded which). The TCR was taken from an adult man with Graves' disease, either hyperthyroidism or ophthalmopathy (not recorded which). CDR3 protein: CASSYAAGGNEQFF. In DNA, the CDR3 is TGTGCCAGCAGTTACGCTGCGGGAGGCAATGAGCAGTTCTTC.